This T cell receptor (beta chain) is from a study of cytomegalovirus exposure and HLA in healthy donors. V was clipped by 4 bases and J by 1 base; unmatched bases: 7. CDR1 and CDR2 (germline): LNHDA, SQIVND (reference sequence). The CDR3 has 15 residues. It was with 60 Vbeta and 13 Jbeta primers that the PCR ran. TCRdb's copy holds only in-frame clones and misses some; the assay was immunoSEQ multiplex PCR. This sample has under 200,000 clones; approximately 78% occur once, and the top ten carry 7% to 9%. V is TRBV19 and J is TRBJ2-7; 7 bases agree with TRBD1. Sequences were obtained from PBMCs. The sequence was collected from a male donor in good health and CMV-seropositive. The CDR3 loop reads CASSTYRDRSYEQYF. CDR3 DNA: TGTGCCAGTAGTACCTACCGGGACAGATCCTACGAGCAGTACTTC.